The 20 T cell receptor beta chains presented below share a single source sample, sequenced in a study of blood T cells in healthy people across ages. Alongside a J-beta primer mix, a sample-barcoded 5' primer served in a second PCR lasting about 7 to 12 cycles. TCRdb reprocessed the 5' RACE reads with MiXCR, giving one entry per CDR3 protein. This sample yields 2 million or so distinct CDR3 sequences, of which around 50% are seen a single time; around 2.1% belongs to the top ten. Input material: blood. Receptors originate from a woman aged 40 to 55 in good health.

This clonotype was observed many times. The V call is TRBV20-1, the J call TRBJ2-5, with D possibly being TRBD2 (6 bases). Germline-derived CDR1 and CDR2 are DFQATT and SNEGSKA (reference sequence). This CDR3 is built from 12 residues. Trimming removed 2 bases at V and 4 bases at J, with 8 bases between. The CDR3 reads CSARQGGETQYF. Here the CDR3 DNA reads TGCAGTGCTAGACAGGGAGGAGAGACCCAGTACTTC.

The chain is built from TRBV11-2 and TRBJ2-5, with D possibly being TRBD1 or TRBD2 (6 bases each). This CDR3 has 16 amino acids. V shed 5 bases and J shed 2 bases, with 18 bases lying between them. CDR1 and CDR2 (germline): SGHAT, FQNNGV. The CDR3 nucleotides read TGTGCCAGCAGCCAAAGGGGGGTCGGCGTTCAAGAGACCCAGTACTTC. Amino acid sequence: CASSQRGVGVQETQYF.

This sequence joins TRBV15 and TRBJ1-2; D not certain. This CDR3 is built from 14 residues. V was clipped by 3 bases and J by 6 bases, with 14 bases between them. Germline V gene lookup returns CDR1 LNHNV and CDR2 YYDKDF (reference sequence). As DNA, the CDR3 is TGTGCCACCAGCAGTTACCAGAGTTTGGATGGCTACACCTTC. Its protein is CATSSYQSLDGYTF.

This chain links TRBV27 with TRBJ2-3; 7 bases match TRBD1. From germline, CDR1 is MNHEY and CDR2 SMNVEV (reference sequence). The CDR3 contains 14 residues. V dropped 6 bases and J dropped 2; count of bases not matched to a gene: 5. CDR3 region: CASRLTGFTDTQYF. In nucleotides, the CDR3 is TGTGCCAGCAGGCTGACAGGGTTCACAGATACGCAGTATTTT.

V usage is TRBV29-1 and J usage is TRBJ2-7; D not resolved. The V gene's germline CDR1 is SQVTM and CDR2 ANQGSEA. CDR3 size: 12 residues. The V gene lost 3 bases and the J gene lost 2 bases, with 8 bases spanning the gap. The CDR3 DNA follows: TGCAGCGTTGAGTTGGCGACCTACGAGCAGTACTTC. Encoded protein: CSVELATYEQYF.

V gene TRBV6-2 or TRBV6-3 combines with J gene TRBJ2-7; possible D gene TRBD2, 6 bases. Deletions cut 5 bases from V and 5 bases from J, with 16 bases between. The CDR3 totals 14 residues. Per the germline V gene, CDR1 is MNHEY and CDR2 is SVGEGT. This CDR3 reads CASSRSAGGDEQYF. DNA for the CDR3: TGTGCCAGCAGTCGTTCTGCAGGAGGGGACGAGCAGTACTTC.

The rearrangement joins TRBV24-1 to TRBJ2-4; D might be TRBD2 (6 bases). CDR1 KGHDR and CDR2 SFDVKD come from the germline V gene. The CDR3 contains 13 residues. V dropped 2 bases and J dropped 11 bases, with 12 bases sitting between them. For the CDR3, the DNA is TGTGCCACCAGTGATTGGCGGGGAAGTCTTCAGTACTTC. Translated, it gives CATSDWRGSLQYF.

The J gene is TRBJ2-5, the V gene TRBV10-3; 7 bases match TRBD1. The V gene end was trimmed by 2 bases and the J gene end by 5 bases; junction bases not matched to a gene: 8. Germline CDR1 is ENHRY and CDR2 is SYGVKD. The CDR3 runs 15 residues. This CDR3 reads CAISEPGQPGETQYF. The CDR3, as DNA: TGTGCCATCAGTGAGCCGGGACAGCCCGGCGAGACCCAGTACTTC.

The chain uses TRBV4-3 and TRBJ1-2, with 9 bases matching TRBD1. Germline V gene lookup returns CDR1 LGHNA and CDR2 YSLEER. With 1 base clipped from V and 4 bases from J, the junction kept 10 bases outside the gene matches. This CDR3 spans 17 amino acids. CDR3 sequence reads: CASSQVIGTGIGYGYTF. The CDR3 bases are TGCGCCAGCAGCCAAGTGATCGGGACAGGGATAGGCTATGGCTACACCTTC.

The chain combines TRBV29-1 with TRBJ1-1; D unresolved. Germline lookup yields CDR1 SQVTM and CDR2 ANQGSEA. V was pared by 4 bases and J by 6 bases, with 6 bases between. The CDR3 has 10 residues. CDR3 in DNA: TGCAGCGTTGCGGCTCCTGAAGCTTTCTTT. Its protein is CSVAAPEAFF.

The chain couples TRBV7-2 to TRBJ2-1, with 12 bases that match TRBD2. V trimming: 1 base; J trimming: 10 bases; junction bases outside the gene matches: 11. The CDR3 sequence is 17 residues long. Per the germline V gene, CDR1 is SGHTA and CDR2 is FQGNSA. The CDR3 sequence is CASSLGRASGGAGEQFF. The CDR3 nucleotides read TGTGCCAGCAGCTTAGGCCGAGCTAGCGGGGGGGCCGGGGAGCAGTTCTTC. Together with reference TRBV7-2 and TRBJ2-1, the CDR3 gives the full variable domain: GAGVSQSPSNKVTEKGKDVELRCDPISGHTALYWYRQSLGQGLEFLIYFQGNSAPDKSGLPSDRFSAERTGGSVSTLTIQRTQQEDSAVYLCASSLGRASGGAGEQFFGPGTRLTVL.

A few counts support this clonotype. This chain connects TRBV28 to TRBJ2-3; 11 bases line up with TRBD1. CDR1 and CDR2 from the germline V gene are MDHEN and SYDVKM. The CDR3 covers 18 residues. The trim removed 5 bases at V and 4 bases at J, leaving 14 bases unmatched. CDR3 coding DNA: TGTGCCAGCAGTACACGGACAGGGGGCCTCCCCAGCGCAGATACGCAGTATTTT. Protein sequence: CASSTRTGGLPSADTQYF.

The chain has TRBV7-9 and TRBJ1-4; TRBD1 might be the D (5 bases). Trimming shortened V by 4 bases and J by 7 bases, and 16 bases separated the two germline ends. Germline V lookup: CDR1 SEHNR, CDR2 FQNEAQ (reference sequence). The CDR3 runs to 15 residues. CDR3 sequence (DNA): TGTGCCAGCAGCTGGGAAGGCGGGGGAGGTGAAAAACTGTTTTTT. Translating gives CASSWEGGGGEKLFF.

J is TRBJ2-7 and V is TRBV20-1; D tentatively fits TRBD1 or TRBD2 (5 bases each). CDR3 length: 16 residues. Trimming cost V 4 bases and J 2 bases, with 21 bases left between them. Germline V gene sequence: CDR1 DFQATT, CDR2 SNEGSKA (reference sequence). CDR3 amino acids: CSAIEPRGTQAYEQYF. The DNA of the CDR3 is TGCAGTGCTATAGAACCCAGAGGGACCCAGGCCTACGAGCAGTACTTC.

This clonotype was seen at least ten times. The chain is built from TRBV7-9 and TRBJ1-2, with D possibly matching TRBD1 (5 bases). V was clipped by 1 base and J by 7 bases, with 10 bases between them. The CDR3 is made up of 13 amino acids. The V gene's germline CDR1 is SEHNR and CDR2 FQNEAQ (reference sequence). This CDR3 is CASSLVGEVGYTF. For the CDR3, the DNA is TGTGCCAGCAGCTTAGTAGGGGAAGTTGGCTACACCTTC.

This chain connects TRBV4-3 to TRBJ2-7; 8 bases line up with TRBD1. CDR1 and CDR2 (germline): LGHNA, YSLEER. The CDR3 is 13 residues long. J gave up 10 bases and V 7 bases, and 12 bases lay outside the gene matches. The CDR3 DNA is TGCGCCAGCAACCCGCGGACAGGGAATTCCCAGTACTTC. Its translation is CASNPRTGNSQYF.

V usage is TRBV6-4 and J usage is TRBJ2-1, with a weak D call TRBD1 (6 bases). From germline, CDR1 is MRHNA and CDR2 SNTAGT. The CDR3 spans 15 residues. Trimming shortened V by 0 bases and J by 5 bases, and 11 bases separated the two germline ends. For the CDR3, the DNA is TGTGCCAGCAGTGACTCAGGGCAGGGGCACAATGAGCAGTTCTTC. Protein product: CASSDSGQGHNEQFF.

This clonotype was detected a few times. This rearrangement joins TRBV5-1 to TRBJ2-5; D may be TRBD2 (6 bases). Germline CDR1 SGHRS, CDR2 YFSETQ. The CDR3 is 14 residues long. Deletions cut 2 bases from V and 4 bases from J, with 12 bases between. The CDR3 DNA follows: TGCGCCAGCAGCTTCCCGGCCGGGGGAGAGACCCAGTACTTC. This codes for CASSFPAGGETQYF.

V is TRBV10-3 and J is TRBJ1-6; D is uncertain. The CDR3 extends over 12 amino acids. Trimming stripped 3 bases from V and 11 bases from J, with 8 bases between. From germline, CDR1 is ENHRY and CDR2 SYGVKD. Written as DNA, the CDR3 is TGTGCCATCAGTGACCCCTATGCACCCCTCCACTTT. This translates into CAISDPYAPLHF.

This clonotype showed up many times. The J gene is TRBJ2-7, the V gene TRBV27; no clear D. This CDR3 has 12 residues. Trimming shortened V by 5 bases and J by 2 bases, and 7 bases separated the two germline ends. Germline loops: CDR1 MNHEY, CDR2 SMNVEV (reference sequence). The CDR3 bases are TGTGCCAGCAGTGACACACCCTACGAGCAGTACTTC. Its protein is CASSDTPYEQYF.